The 18 T cell receptor beta chains listed next were all sequenced from one sample in a study of blood T cell repertoires in COVID-19. The table came from immunoSEQ multiplex PCR; TCRdb's copy has only in-frame clones and leaves some out. The data contain approximately 430,000 clones, 75% to 90% of them seen just once; the ten biggest clones take up approximately 1.5%. Sequenced material: peripheral blood. The origin of the receptors is a woman aged 25 to 39 with active or convalescent COVID-19.

V and J are TRBV5-4 and TRBJ2-1; 7 nucleotides line up with TRBD1. V lost 5 bases to trimming and J lost 0 bases; unmatched junction nucleotides: 14. The germline gives CDR1 SGHNT, CDR2 YYREEE (reference sequence). This CDR3 comprises 18 residues. The CDR3 region is CASSGTGVGLSSYNEQFF. The CDR3 nucleotides are TGTGCCAGCAGTGGCACAGGGGTTGGGCTGAGCTCCTACAATGAGCAGTTCTTC. The whole variable domain, filled in from reference TRBV5-4 and TRBJ2-1, reads ETGVTQSPTHLIKTRGQQVTLRCSSQSGHNTVSWYQQALGQGPQFIFQYYREEENGRGNFPPRFSGLQFPNYSSELNVNALELDDSALYLCASSGTGVGLSSYNEQFFGPGTRLTVL.

This chain joins TRBV6-5 and TRBJ1-5; possible D gene TRBD1, 6 bases. The ends were cut back, 6 bases at V and 2 bases at J, with 14 bases in the middle. Germline V gives CDR1 MNHEY, CDR2 SVGAGI. The CDR3 length is 15 residues. CDR3 in amino acids: CASRDQGNGNQPQHF. The DNA for the CDR3 is TGTGCCAGCAGGGACCAGGGGAATGGCAATCAGCCCCAGCATTTT.

The chain recombines TRBV5-1 with TRBJ1-1; TRBD1 matches at 7 bases. Per germline, CDR1 SGHRS and CDR2 YFSETQ. The CDR3 is made up of 14 amino acids. Trimming cost V 0 bases and J 4 bases; bases outside gene matches: 3. CDR3: CASSLETGSTEAFF. Written as DNA, the CDR3 is TGCGCCAGCAGCTTGGAGACAGGGTCCACTGAAGCTTTCTTT. The whole variable domain, remainder taken from reference TRBV5-1 and TRBJ1-1, is KAGVTQTPRYLIKTRGQQVTLSCSPISGHRSVSWYQQTPGQGLQFLFEYFSETQRNKGNFPGRFSGRQFSNSRSEMNVSTLELGDSALYLCASSLETGSTEAFFGQGTRLTVV.

CDR3 sequence: CASRKTGVNTEAFF. CDR3 coding DNA: TGTGCCAGCAGGAAGACAGGGGTGAACACTGAAGCTTTCTTT. The gene calls are TRBV4-2 and TRBJ1-1; 8 nucleotides agree with TRBD1. The J segment lost 0 bases and the V segment lost 6 bases, leaving 3 bases of the junction unmatched. The CDR3 contains 14 residues. Germline CDR1 and CDR2: LGHNA and YNFKEQ.

The rearrangement uses TRBV5-4 and TRBJ2-7, with a possible D match to TRBD1 (6 bases). The germline V gene encodes CDR1 SGHNT and CDR2 YYREEE (reference sequence). There are 14 residues in the CDR3. The ends were cut back, 3 bases at V and 3 bases at J, with 13 bases in the middle. In DNA form, the CDR3 reads TGTGCCAGCAGCTCGAGGGACATCCTCTACGAGCAGTACTTC. Translation gives CASSSRDILYEQYF. Combining the CDR3 with reference TRBV5-4 and TRBJ2-7 gives the whole variable domain ETGVTQSPTHLIKTRGQQVTLRCSSQSGHNTVSWYQQALGQGPQFIFQYYREEENGRGNFPPRFSGLQFPNYSSELNVNALELDDSALYLCASSSRDILYEQYFGPGTRLTVT.

The chain carries TRBV6-5 and TRBJ1-1; TRBD1 is a possible D gene (5 bases). The CDR3 consists of 14 residues. With 6 bases removed from V and 4 bases from J, the gap between germline ends came to 15 bases. Germline values: CDR1 MNHEY, CDR2 SVGAGI. The CDR3 DNA follows: TGTGCCAGCAGCGCGGACCGGGGGGGCACTGAAGCTTTCTTT. This gives the protein CASSADRGGTEAFF.

The chain combines TRBV19 with TRBJ2-7, with 13 bases identical to TRBD2. V gave up 4 bases and J gave up 2 bases; unmatched junction bases: 8. Germline V gives CDR1 LNHDA, CDR2 SQIVND (reference sequence). CDR3 length: 17 residues. As DNA, the CDR3 is TGTGCCAGTAGTAGAGCGACCGGGACTAGCGGGACCTACGAGCAGTACTTC. Its protein product is CASSRATGTSGTYEQYF.

V usage is TRBV12-5 and J usage is TRBJ1-1, with TRBD1 matching over 9 bases. V gave up 3 bases and J gave up 0 bases; unmatched junction bases: 8. The CDR3 is made up of 17 amino acids. Germline V CDR1 and CDR2: LGHNT, FRNRAP. The CDR3 spells CASGLNRGPGLNTEAFF. For the CDR3, the DNA is TGTGCTAGTGGTTTAAACAGGGGGCCCGGTCTGAACACTGAAGCTTTCTTT.

This clone occurred once. The J gene is TRBJ2-3, the V gene TRBV5-1, with D possibly TRBD2 on 6 matching bases. V was cut by 0 bases and J by 0 bases, with 11 bases left in between. This CDR3 has 16 residues. Looked up from germline, CDR1 is SGHRS and CDR2 is YFSETQ. The CDR3 nucleotides are TGCGCCAGCAGCTTGGATTTGCGGGGCAGCACAGATACGCAGTATTTT. It encodes CASSLDLRGSTDTQYF.

This chain uses TRBV7-8 with TRBJ2-3; possibly TRBD2 for D (6 bases). The CDR3 length is 16 residues. Between the trimmed V and J ends, which lost 5 bases and 4 bases, there was a span of 19 bases. CDR1 is SGHVS and CDR2 is FQNEAQ in the germline V gene. Here the CDR3 reads CASSVTWVGGADTQYF. CDR3 DNA: TGTGCCAGCAGCGTGACCTGGGTGGGAGGTGCAGATACGCAGTATTTT. The full variable domain, with the rest looked up from reference TRBV7-8 and TRBJ2-3, is GAGVSQSPRYKVAKRGQDVALRCDPISGHVSLFWYQQALGQGPEFLTYFQNEAQLDKSGLPSDRFFAERPEGSVSTLKIQRTQQEDSAVYLCASSVTWVGGADTQYFGPGTRLTVL.

The J gene is TRBJ1-2, the V gene TRBV12-2; TRBD1 is the table's D call, not checked against the DNA. TRBV12-2 has pseudogene status. CDR3 length equals 12 residues. The CDR3, as DNA: TGTGCAAGTCGCTTCCACACCTATGGCTACACCTTC. This encodes CASRFHTYGYTF.

The chain is built from TRBV24-1 and TRBJ2-7; D might be TRBD1 (6 bases). The CDR3 runs 16 residues. CDR1 is KGHDR, CDR2 SFDVKD, per germline. Deletions cut 4 bases from V and 7 bases from J, with 22 bases between. CDR3 DNA: TGTGCCACCAGTGACGACAAAAACTCAGGGGTCCGGGAGCAGTACTTC. Protein product: CATSDDKNSGVREQYF.

The chain carries TRBV7-9 and TRBJ2-3; TRBD2 might be the D (5 bases). The germline gives CDR1 SEHNR, CDR2 FQNEAQ (reference sequence). The length of the CDR3 is 13 residues. Trimming took 3 bases from V and 5 from J, leaving 9 bases between them. The CDR3 DNA reads TGTGCCAGCAGCTTGACACGGGGAGATACGCAGTATTTT. Protein: CASSLTRGDTQYF.

This rearrangement joins TRBV2 to TRBJ1-2; tentative D call: TRBD1 (6 bases). This CDR3 is 13 amino acids long. With 7 bases removed from V and 7 bases from J, the gap between germline ends came to 16 bases. Germline CDR1 SNHLY, CDR2 FYNNEI. The CDR3 loop is CASTQQGLSGYTF. For the CDR3, the DNA is TGTGCCAGCACTCAGCAGGGGTTGAGTGGCTACACCTTC.

This chain connects TRBV6-5 to TRBJ1-6; 9 nucleotides agree with TRBD1. V lost 2 bases, J lost 9 bases, and 8 bases stayed unmatched. The CDR3 is 16 residues long. Germline loops: CDR1 MNHEY, CDR2 SVGAGI. The CDR3 region has the DNA TGTGCCAGCAGTTACGCGGGGACAGGGATAGCTTCACCCCTCCACTTT. Translated, it gives CASSYAGTGIASPLHF.

This chain uses TRBV12-2 with TRBJ2-7; TRBD1 reflects the table's D call only, with no check against the DNA. TRBV12-2 is labeled a pseudogene. The CDR3 is made up of 13 amino acids. The CDR3 DNA follows: TGTGCAAGTCGCCAAACTGACAGGGACGAGCAGTACTTC. Amino acids: CASRQTDRDEQYF.

The J gene is TRBJ1-4, the V gene TRBV2; 7 bases are shared with TRBD1. This CDR3 is built from 14 residues. V lost 6 bases, J lost 7 bases, and 8 bases stayed unmatched. In germline, CDR1 is SNHLY, CDR2 FYNNEI. The CDR3 region is CASRIDRDGEKLFF. CDR3 nucleotide sequence: TGTGCCAGCAGGATCGACAGGGATGGTGAAAAACTGTTTTTT. Full variable domain (outside the CDR3, taken from reference TRBV2 and TRBJ1-4): EPEVTQTPSHQVTQMGQEVILRCVPISNHLYFYWYRQILGQKVEFLVSFYNNEISEKSEIFDDQFSVERPDGSNFTLKIRSTKLEDSAMYFCASRIDRDGEKLFFGSGTQLSVL.

V is TRBV4-2 and J is TRBJ2-3; TRBD2 matches 11 bases. The V segment lost 4 bases and the J segment 0 bases; nucleotides outside the gene matches: 6. The CDR3 has 17 residues. The germline CDR1 and CDR2 sequences are LGHNA and YNFKEQ. This chain's CDR3 is CASSPTSGVTSTDTQYF. The DNA of the CDR3 is TGTGCCAGCAGCCCGACTAGCGGGGTGACTAGCACAGATACGCAGTATTTT.